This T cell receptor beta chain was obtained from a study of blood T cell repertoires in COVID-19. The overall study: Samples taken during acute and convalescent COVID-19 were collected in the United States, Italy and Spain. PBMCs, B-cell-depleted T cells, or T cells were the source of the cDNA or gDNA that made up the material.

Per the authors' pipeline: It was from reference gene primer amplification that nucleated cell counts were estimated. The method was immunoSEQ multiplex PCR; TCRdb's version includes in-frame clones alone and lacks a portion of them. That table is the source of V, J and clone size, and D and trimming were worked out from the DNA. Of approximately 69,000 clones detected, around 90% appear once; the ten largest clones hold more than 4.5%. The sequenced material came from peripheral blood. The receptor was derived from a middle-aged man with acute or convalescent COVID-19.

The DNA of the CDR3 is TGTGCCAGCAGCTTGGCTTCCGGGGGTGAGACCCAGTACTTC. This translates into CASSLASGGETQYF. The chain recombines TRBV5-6 with TRBJ2-5; TRBD2 might be the D (6 bases). V lost 0 bases and J lost 5, with 11 bases in between. This CDR3 comprises 14 residues. Per germline, CDR1 SGHDT and CDR2 YYEEEE. The entire variable domain, with the rest obtained from reference TRBV5-6 and TRBJ2-5, is as follows: DAGVTQSPTHLIKTRGQQVTLRCSPKSGHDTVSWYQQALGQGPQFIFQYYEEEERQRGNFPDRFSGHQFPNYSSELNVNALLLGDSALYLCASSLASGGETQYFGPGTRLLVL.